Reported below is one T cell receptor (beta chain). This sample was taken from a study of blood T cell repertoires in COVID-19. Study-level information: Specimens from acute and convalescent COVID-19 originated in the United States, Italy and Spain. PBMCs, B-cell-depleted T cells, or T cells provided the cDNA or gDNA that made up the material.

The assay was immunoSEQ multiplex PCR, and TCRdb's table has in-frame clones only and misses some. The profile shows approximately 150,000 clones, about 87% of them singletons. CDR1 SGHRS and CDR2 YFSETQ come from the germline V gene. Trimming cost V 0 bases and J 13 bases; bases outside gene matches: 7. The CDR3 loop spans 13 amino acids. The chain has TRBV5-1 and TRBJ2-3, with 8 positions matching TRBD2. The sequence derives from a woman aged 45-65 years with acute or convalescent COVID-19. The specimen sequenced was peripheral blood. In DNA, the CDR3 is TGCGCCAGCAGCTTGGAAGGTGGTAGCGGGGAGTATTTT. This gives the protein CASSLEGGSGEYF.